This TCR beta chain originates from a study of OX40 agonist ivuxolimab in advanced cancers. Regarding the study as a whole: Normalized T-cell clonal expansion was also low in a subset of nonresponders.

Profiled with immunoSEQ multiplex PCR; TCRdb holds only in-frame clones, not every one. The sample holds about 79,000 clones; roughly 85% are singletons and the top ten take roughly 4.3%. With 4 bases removed from V and 2 bases from J, the gap between germline ends came to 8 bases. CDR1 is SQVTM and CDR2 is ANQGSEA in the germline V gene. The CDR3 loop spans 12 amino acids. To note about this clone: Antigen: not known.

Autoimmune disease history or systemic immunosuppression meant exclusion. The sequence was obtained from an adult with an advanced solid tumor such as melanoma, head and neck, liver or kidney cancer. The sample consisted of CD4+ or CD8+ T cells sorted from blood, taken in a trial of the OX40 agonist ivuxolimab. The rearrangement joins TRBV29-1 to TRBJ2-5; D may be TRBD1 or TRBD2 (5 bases each). The CDR3 loop reads CSVGGAQETQYF. CDR3 DNA: TGCAGCGTTGGAGGGGCGCAAGAGACCCAGTACTTC.